This section outlines one T cell receptor (beta chain) sequence together with its context. Its cognate antigen is unknown. The germline V gene has CDR1 MNHEY and CDR2 SVGAGI. The CDR3 loop spans 14 amino acids. Deletions cut 2 bases from V and 2 bases from J, with 10 bases between. The data are from a study of T cell repertoires in cytomegalovirus infection. The wider study: CMV epitopes in the study were HLA-C-restricted (recently identified) and HLA-B-restricted (well studied). Public TCR beta signatures provided an indication of both CMV infection and a matching HLA type.

General observations from the study: CMV-specific HLA-C-restricted TCR beta clonotypes dominated the ex vivo response.

Each CDR3 protein is one row after TCRdb ran MiXCR on the reads. The repertoire consists of a few hundred thousand distinct CDR3 sequences, with roughly 29% occurring once and the leading ten covering around 20%. The clonotype comes from a human donor in good health (CMV status not recorded). Some clones in this sample may be carry-over from other donors' samples. The chain is built from TRBV6-5 and TRBJ2-7, with unresolved D. The sample was cultured PBMCs, taken from culture after CMV antigen stimulation. CDR3 bases: TGTGCCAGCAGTTACCGGTCGCACACCTACGAGCAGTACTTC. This codes for CASSYRSHTYEQYF.